These T cell receptor beta chains were read from a single sample in a study of cytomegalovirus exposure and HLA in healthy donors. The data were produced by immunoSEQ multiplex PCR, yet TCRdb's version contains in-frame clones alone and is incomplete. The repertoire holds more than 150,000 clones, 70% to 80% seen once, with roughly 1.4% in the top ten. The sample comprised PBMCs. The receptors stem from a girl aged 10 to 17 in good health and CMV-seropositive. CDR3s include the opening cysteine and the closing phenylalanine or tryptophan. D genes are given only for firm matches. Expanded clones get a size class; other rows say once, few or many, or leave the size out.

v_call,clone_size,d_call,cdr3_aa
TRBV4-3,once,.,CASSQVTDYGYTF
TRBV29-1,.,.,CSVAEGVNEKLFF
TRBV7-8,.,TRBD2,CASSLGGGVYEQYF
TRBV7-8,.,.,CASSLVTAAYGYTF
TRBV4-3,.,.,CASSPEEQGILGYTF
TRBV12-5,.,TRBD2,CASGIGLAIETQYF
TRBV6-6,.,.,CASSSSVLNTEAFF
TRBV4-3,once,TRBD1,CASSQDTTGVGSPLHF
TRBV7-9,.,.,CASSGRNTEAFF
TRBV7-2,.,TRBD2,CASSPGEGWGAKNIQYF
TRBV14,once,.,CASSHAGSKNIQYF
TRBV4-2,few,TRBD2,CASSQGSGVAGELFF
TRBV7-7,.,.,CASSPGVWAGELFF
TRBV9,.,TRBD1,CASTAYAGGGNSPLHF
TRBV6-6,.,TRBD2,CASSYSPSGTGELFF
TRBV7-2,.,TRBD1,CASSSGKWTGPGVNYGYTF
TRBV27,.,.,CASSFWGSNEKLFF
TRBV18,.,.,CASSPTSRGNTGELFF
TRBV7-2,few,.,CASSLARGNTEAFF